Shown below are 9 T cell receptor beta chains from a single sample sequenced in a study of tumor-infiltrating lymphocytes in primary liver carcinoma. The input was about 490 ng total RNA; TCR beta cDNA was made from it with a constant-region primer. Three nested multiplex PCR rounds, a slightly modified ARM-PCR, produced the libraries for TCR beta. TRBV1-TRBV30 forward primers and a C-beta reverse primer were used in the first two PCR rounds, which each ran for around 10 cycles. TCRdb called the multiplex PCR reads again in MiXCR, with one record for every CDR3 protein. The sample has 100,000 or so distinct CDR3 sequences, about 67% seen once. Investigators took RNA and DNA out together from 20-30 mg of unsorted bulk tissue. Sequencing was performed on liver tumor tissue from sampling region 2. Subset defined: tumor region T2, inferior pole. The receptors come from a woman in her sixties or seventies with primary liver carcinoma and hepatitis B virus infection.

With respect to this clonotype: A single base separates this from a much larger clone, so it may be a read error. The conserved closing phenylalanine or tryptophan is absent in this CDR3, likely reflecting a read error. The V call is TRBV14, the J call TRBJ2-5; 7 nucleotides line up with TRBD2. Trimming at V came to 4 bases and at J to 4 bases, leaving 6 bases not matched to a gene. The germline V gene encodes CDR1 SGHDN and CDR2 FVKESK. This CDR3 is built from 14 residues. The CDR3 DNA reads TGTGCCAGCAGCCCGTTTGGCGGGAGAGAGACCCAGTACCTC. This translates into CASSPFGGRETQYL.

The J gene is TRBJ2-3, the V gene TRBV11-3; D not certain. Germline-derived CDR1 and CDR2 are SGHNT and YENEEA. Trimming stripped 7 bases from V and 4 bases from J, with 18 bases between. The length of the CDR3 is 15 residues. CDR3 in amino acids: CASNSDRHTSDTQYF. The CDR3 coding sequence is TGTGCCAGCAACTCAGATCGACATACTTCAGATACGCAGTATTTT.

This clonotype was seen many times. The chain is built from TRBV14 and TRBJ2-5, with TRBD2 matching 9 bases. The CDR3 length is 19 residues. Looked up from germline, CDR1 is SGHDN and CDR2 is FVKESK. V shed 0 bases and J 5 bases; nucleotides not matched to a gene: 16. CDR3 in amino acids: CASSQDPFTIAGVLETQYF. The DNA of the CDR3 is TGTGCCAGCAGCCAAGATCCCTTTACTATAGCGGGAGTACTGGAGACCCAGTACTTC.

In the case of this clonotype: This clone may be a read error of a much larger clone one base away. V and J are TRBV5-8 and TRBJ2-1; 8 nucleotides agree with TRBD2. This CDR3 is 13 amino acids long. Germline V gene data show CDR1 as SGHTS and CDR2 as YDEGEE. Germline trimming cut 8 bases from V and 5 bases from J; bases unmatched to any gene: 6. The CDR3 nucleotides read TGTGCCAGTGGGTCACTAGCGGACAATGAGCAGTTCTTC. This encodes CASGSLADNEQFF.

This clonotype was seen only a few times. Just one base apart from a much larger clone, this may be a read error. The V and J genes are TRBV6-2 or TRBV6-3 and TRBJ2-1; TRBD2 aligns across 13 bases. CDR1 MNHEY and CDR2 SVGEGT come from the germline V gene. The CDR3 runs to 15 residues. This CDR3 is CASSPTSGRAAERFF. The CDR3 nucleotides read TGTGCCAGCAGTCCAACTAGCGGGAGGGCCGCTGAGCGGTTCTTC.

This clonotype appeared once. The chain combines TRBV12-3 or TRBV12-4 with TRBJ1-1; D is undetermined. CDR3 size: 13 residues. The V end was cut by 10 bases, the J end by 6 bases, with 18 bases between. CDR3 amino acids: CANNLKLGSEAFF. For the CDR3, the DNA is TGTGCCAACAATTTGAAGCTCGGGTCTGAAGCTTTCTTT.

About this clonotype: The junction does not match germline at one end; this may be a read error. The chain has TRBV10-2 and TRBJ2-5; TRBD2 aligns across 15 bases. CDR3 length: 17 amino acids. Germline V gene data show CDR1 as WSHSY and CDR2 as SAAADI. In DNA form, the CDR3 reads TGCGCCAGCGGTGAGGGACTAGCGGGAGGAGGCCAAGAGACCCAATACTTC. Its translation: CASGEGLAGGGQETQYF.

The chain uses TRBV5-1 and TRBJ2-5; 7 positions agree with TRBD1. The germline CDR1 and CDR2 sequences are SGHRS and YFSETQ. This CDR3 contains 15 residues. V lost 5 bases and J lost 3; bases outside the gene matches: 10. Here the CDR3 DNA reads TGCGCCAGCAGTTCACTCCCCGGGACAGAAGAGACCCAGTACTTC. This translates into CASSSLPGTEETQYF.

This clonotype showed up just once. Because the CDR3 is missing its conserved closing phenylalanine or tryptophan, this is likely a read error. The rearrangement links TRBV7-9 to TRBJ2-5, with 8 bases fitting TRBD1. Germline V gene data show CDR1 as SEHNR and CDR2 as FQNEAQ (reference sequence). The CDR3 covers 13 residues. The CDR3 sequence is CAGSRGQGETQYS. CDR3 bases: TGTGCCGGCAGCAGAGGACAGGGAGAGACCCAGTACTCC.